What follows are 30 T cell receptor beta chains derived from one specimen sequenced in a study of post-analysis software for immune sequencing data. Findings of the study overall: There were several TRBV segments more frequent in patients than controls, and TRBV5-6, TRBV5-1 and TRBV20-1 were among them.

These TCRs are of unknown antigen specificity. Each TCR beta cDNA library carried unique molecular identifiers. TCRdb recomputed calls from the PCR reads with MiXCR, one row per CDR3 protein. Of some 690,000 distinct CDR3 sequences listed, approximately 59% are singletons. The sample was blood. These receptors were obtained from a girl aged 2 to 9 with multiple sclerosis.

V gene TRBV5-1 combines with J gene TRBJ2-5; D ambiguous. This CDR3 has 15 residues. The V end was cut by 2 bases, the J end by 2 bases, with 13 bases between. CDR1 is SGHRS, CDR2 YFSETQ, per germline. DNA for the CDR3: TGCGCCAGCAGCTTTGATCCCCCGAGGCAAGAGACCCAGTACTTC. Protein product: CASSFDPPRQETQYF.

The DNA for the CDR3 is TGTGCCAGCAGCCCCTCGCGCTGGAGGACTAGCGGACGCCAGCCATTGGATGAGCAGTTCTTC. It specifies CASSPSRWRTSGRQPLDEQFF. The rearrangement uses TRBV7-6 and TRBJ2-1; 10 bases align to TRBD2. This CDR3 spans 21 amino acids. CDR1 is SGHVS and CDR2 is FNYEAQ in the germline V gene. V shed 5 bases, J shed 8 bases, and the junction held 27 bases outside the gene matches.

The chain combines TRBV15 with TRBJ2-1; 7 nucleotides agree with TRBD2. The CDR3 has 15 residues. Germline assignment: CDR1 LNHNV and CDR2 YYDKDF (reference sequence). J gave up 8 bases and V 0 bases, and 7 bases lay outside the gene matches. The DNA for the CDR3 is TGTGCCACCAGCAGAGATTACGGGAGGTATCATGAGCAGTTCTTC. It encodes CATSRDYGRYHEQFF.

This clonotype occurred a few times. The V call is TRBV12-3 or TRBV12-4, the J call TRBJ2-1; 10 bases agree with TRBD1. The CDR3 contains 12 residues. V shed 5 bases, J shed 13 bases, and the junction held 5 bases outside the gene matches. The CDR3 bases are TGTGCCAGCAGTCCGGACAGGGGGGGACAGTTCTTC. This encodes CASSPDRGGQFF.

This chain uses TRBV5-1 with TRBJ2-1, with 8 bases lining up with TRBD1. J lost 6 bases, V lost 2 bases, and 7 bases had no gene match. The germline gives CDR1 SGHRS, CDR2 YFSETQ. The CDR3 covers 15 residues. The CDR3 is CASSFGQGIGNEQFF. CDR3 DNA sequence: TGCGCCAGCAGCTTCGGACAGGGAATCGGCAATGAGCAGTTCTTC.

The rearrangement links TRBV20-1 to TRBJ2-1; D gene unclear. V was clipped by 6 bases and J by 4 bases, with 19 bases between them. CDR3 size: 15 residues. Germline CDR1 DFQATT, CDR2 SNEGSKA (reference sequence). In DNA form, the CDR3 reads TGCAGTGCCCCCCAAGGGAAGGGCGGTTACAATGAGCAGTTCTTC. Translation: CSAPQGKGGYNEQFF.

CDR3 sequence: CASSPRGQAQGELFF. CDR3 DNA: TGTGCCAGCAGCCCCCGTGGACAGGCCCAGGGGGAGCTGTTTTTT. The chain joins TRBV7-8 to TRBJ2-2, with 7 bases fitting TRBD1. CDR1 is SGHVS, CDR2 FQNEAQ, per germline. The CDR3 contains 15 residues. With V trimmed by 5 bases and J by 8 bases, 11 bases remained unmatched.

J is TRBJ1-2 and V is TRBV7-2; 10 bases agree with TRBD1. The CDR3 runs to 16 residues. CDR1 is SGHTA, CDR2 FQGNSA, per germline. Trimming removed 0 bases from V and 7 bases from J; junction bases left unmatched: 8. The CDR3 DNA sequence: TGTGCCAGCAGCTTAGCGACAGGGGGCGCAAAGGCTGGCTACACCTTC. Translated: CASSLATGGAKAGYTF.

The V and J genes are TRBV29-1 and TRBJ2-7, with D possibly matching TRBD2 (6 bases). The closer fit of TRBJ2-5 to the DNA end suggests the J call may be wrong. Per germline, CDR1 SQVTM and CDR2 ANQGSEA. This CDR3 has 13 amino acids. The CDR3 here is CSVGDPEGETQYF. CDR3 in DNA: TGCAGCGTTGGAGACCCGGAGGGCGAGACCCAGTACTTC.

Regarding this clonotype: An end of the junction does not agree with germline; a read error may underlie this. The chain carries TRBV4-3 and TRBJ2-1; D uncertain. Germline CDR1 is LGHNA and CDR2 is YSLEER. This CDR3 region has 13 residues. This chain's CDR3 is CTSSQDRANEQFF. Here the CDR3 DNA reads TGCACCAGCAGCCAGGACCGCGCAAATGAGCAGTTCTTC.

This chain links TRBV20-1 with TRBJ2-1; 7 bases fit TRBD2. This CDR3 comprises 15 residues. Germline V gives CDR1 DFQATT, CDR2 SNEGSKA (reference sequence). After removal of 5 bases from V and 0 bases from J, the junction contained 7 bases not matched to a gene. The CDR3 loop is CSAVPSGLSYNEQFF. The CDR3 DNA reads TGCAGTGCTGTTCCTAGCGGACTCTCCTACAATGAGCAGTTCTTC.

The genes are TRBV9 and TRBJ2-3; 8 nucleotides align to TRBD2. The CDR3 sequence is 15 residues long. The V segment lost 2 bases and the J segment 4 bases; nucleotides outside the gene matches: 6. The germline V gene encodes CDR1 SGDLS and CDR2 YYNGEE. As DNA, the CDR3 is TGTGCCAGCAGCGTTAGCGGGAAGAAGGCAGATACGCAGTATTTT. It translates to CASSVSGKKADTQYF. The full variable domain, rest sourced from reference TRBV9 and TRBJ2-3, is DSGVTQTPKHLITATGQRVTLRCSPRSGDLSVYWYQQSLDQGLQFLIQYYNGEERAKGNILERFSAQQFPDLHSELNLSSLELGDSALYFCASSVSGKKADTQYFGPGTRLTVL.

CDR3 amino acids: CASSQESGLAGAETQYF. CDR3 in DNA: TGCGCCAGCAGCCAAGAATCCGGACTAGCGGGAGCAGAGACCCAGTACTTC. The gene calls are TRBV5-1 and TRBJ2-5; 13 bases agree with TRBD2. Germline V lookup: CDR1 SGHRS, CDR2 YFSETQ. V shed 4 bases, J shed 4 bases, and the junction held 10 bases outside the gene matches. The CDR3 spans 17 residues.

This rearrangement joins TRBV9 to TRBJ2-1; the D gene is possibly TRBD2 (6 bases). Germline V gene lookup returns CDR1 SGDLS and CDR2 YYNGEE. The length of the CDR3 is 12 residues. Trimming removed 4 bases from V and 12 bases from J, with 14 bases in between. The CDR3 protein is CASSPRESGQFF. The CDR3 nucleotides read TGTGCCAGCAGCCCCCGGGAGTCCGGGCAGTTCTTC.

This chain joins TRBV2 and TRBJ2-3, with 8 bases matching TRBD1. CDR1 and CDR2 (germline): SNHLY, FYNNEI. V trimming: 5 bases; J trimming: 5 bases; junction bases outside the gene matches: 6. The CDR3 has 14 amino acids. The CDR3 DNA follows: TGTGCCAGCAGTACGGGACAGGTGATAGATACGCAGTATTTT. Translation gives CASSTGQVIDTQYF.

The sample holds a few counts of this clonotype. The V gene is TRBV20-1, the J gene TRBJ2-1; 8 positions match TRBD2. The V and J ends lost 1 base and 5 bases, in that order; junction bases with no gene match: 7. The V gene's germline CDR1 is DFQATT and CDR2 SNEGSKA (reference sequence). The CDR3 covers 15 residues. The CDR3 coding sequence is TGCAGTGCTAGAGTCCCAGCGGGGGCAGACAATGAGCAGTTCTTC. It yields the protein CSARVPAGADNEQFF.

The rearrangement links TRBV18 to TRBJ2-3; a weak D match, TRBD2 (6 bases). The CDR3 consists of 15 residues. Germline-derived CDR1 and CDR2 are KGHSH and LQKENI. With 0 bases removed from V and 5 bases from J, the gap between germline ends came to 12 bases. In nucleotides, the CDR3 is TGTGCCAGCTCACCACCGGGACTGGGAGGAGATACGCAGTATTTT. As protein: CASSPPGLGGDTQYF.

This chain connects TRBV6-5 to TRBJ1-3; D is undetermined. The germline V gene has CDR1 MNHEY and CDR2 SVGAGI. With 2 bases removed from V and 0 bases from J, the gap between germline ends came to 2 bases. This CDR3 has 13 residues. DNA for the CDR3: TGTGCCAGCAGTTACGGCTCTGGAAACACCATATATTTT. Translating gives CASSYGSGNTIYF.

The CDR3 coding sequence is TGCAGTGCCTCCGGGGGGGGGCGAACCAATGAGCAGTTCTTC. Protein sequence: CSASGGGRTNEQFF. This chain links TRBV20-1 with TRBJ2-1; 8 bases match TRBD2. J lost 6 bases, V lost 6 bases, and 10 bases had no gene match. The CDR3 is 14 amino acids. The germline gives CDR1 DFQATT, CDR2 SNEGSKA (reference sequence).

J is TRBJ2-7 and V is TRBV6-2 or TRBV6-3, with D perhaps TRBD1 (5 bases). CDR1 MNHEY and CDR2 SVGEGT come from the germline V gene. The V gene lost 0 bases and the J gene lost 12 bases, with 27 bases spanning the gap. This CDR3 has 17 amino acids. The CDR3 sequence is CASSYSSPPGLLWATYF. The CDR3 coding sequence is TGTGCCAGCAGTTACTCTTCACCACCAGGGTTGCTGTGGGCTACGTACTTC.

With regard to this clonotype: A read error may produce the germline difference seen at one junction end. The chain joins TRBV20-1 to TRBJ1-2; D not certain. Germline CDR1 DFQATT, CDR2 SNEGSKA (reference sequence). The CDR3 spans 8 residues. The CDR3 DNA follows: TGCAGTGCCTACTCCTACAGCTTC. It specifies CSAYSYSF.

V and J are TRBV4-1 and TRBJ2-1; D is possibly TRBD1 or TRBD2 (5 bases each). The CDR3 consists of 15 residues. CDR1 and CDR2 (germline): MGHRA, YSYEKL. The V and J ends lost 4 bases and 4 bases respectively, with 14 bases between them. This CDR3 is CASSPLRDLYNEQFF. The CDR3 DNA follows: TGCGCCAGCAGCCCGCTCCGGGACCTATACAATGAGCAGTTCTTC.

This clonotype was observed a handful of times. The rearrangement uses TRBV7-3 and TRBJ1-1; tentative D call: TRBD1 (5 bases). Germline assignment: CDR1 SGHTA and CDR2 FQGTGA. The CDR3 length is 15 residues. V gave up 4 bases and J gave up 1 base, with 13 bases separating them. DNA for the CDR3: TGTGCCAGCAGCTCGCTTGGGGGAAAGAACACTGAAGCTTTCTTT. Translation: CASSSLGGKNTEAFF.

V is TRBV11-2 and J is TRBJ2-7; tentatively, D is TRBD1 or TRBD2 (5 bases each). V dropped 11 bases and J dropped 3 bases, with 14 bases sitting between them. The CDR3 runs to 12 residues. The germline gives CDR1 SGHAT, CDR2 FQNNGV. The CDR3 loop reads CAASGTSYEQYF. CDR3 coding DNA: TGTGCCGCCTCCGGGACGAGCTACGAGCAGTACTTC.

The gene calls are TRBV6-5 and TRBJ2-3; 7 nucleotides agree with TRBD1. From germline, CDR1 is MNHEY and CDR2 SVGAGI. Trimming removed 7 bases from V and 4 bases from J; junction bases left unmatched: 17. This CDR3 is 17 amino acids long. The CDR3 sequence is CASTPVATGLGADTQYF. The CDR3 nucleotides read TGTGCCAGCACCCCAGTCGCGACAGGGTTAGGGGCAGATACGCAGTATTTT.

The chain couples TRBV4-1 to TRBJ2-7; TRBD2 matches 10 bases. The CDR3 length is 15 residues. Germline assignment: CDR1 MGHRA and CDR2 YSYEKL. V shed 2 bases, J shed 1 base, and the junction held 2 bases outside the gene matches. CDR3 sequence (DNA): TGCGCCAGCAGCCAACTACTAGCGGGATCCTACGAGCAGTACTTC. It is translated as CASSQLLAGSYEQYF.

The chain's CDR3 is CSARGGALIDTQYF. DNA of the CDR3: TGCAGTGCTAGAGGGGGCGCGCTGATAGATACGCAGTATTTT. The chain carries TRBV20-1 and TRBJ2-3; D may be TRBD1 (5 bases). The CDR3 sequence is 14 residues long. The V and J ends lost 1 base and 5 bases respectively, with 13 bases between them. Germline assignment: CDR1 DFQATT and CDR2 SNEGSKA (reference sequence).

This sequence joins TRBV6-1 and TRBJ2-3, with D tentatively TRBD1 or TRBD2 (5 bases each). Between the trimmed V and J ends, which lost 6 bases and 6 bases, there was a span of 16 bases. Germline V gene lookup returns CDR1 MNHNS and CDR2 SASEGT. This CDR3 is 14 amino acids long. CDR3 bases: TGTGCCAGCAGAGGGACGGGCCCTCTGGATACGCAGTATTTT. Encoded protein: CASRGTGPLDTQYF.

The rearrangement joins TRBV5-1 to TRBJ2-5; TRBD2 agrees at 10 bases. Germline values: CDR1 SGHRS, CDR2 YFSETQ. This CDR3 contains 16 residues. V was pared by 0 bases and J by 2 bases, with 4 bases of the junction left unmatched. The CDR3 reads CASSLALLAGQETQYF. The CDR3 DNA reads as TGCGCCAGCAGCTTGGCCTTACTAGCGGGGCAAGAGACCCAGTACTTC.

A few counts support this clonotype. The CDR3, as DNA: TGCAGCGCTGGATTACTTGTCTTCTCCTACGAGCAGTACTTC. Protein sequence: CSAGLLVFSYEQYF. The V gene is TRBV29-1, the J gene TRBJ2-7; D ambiguous. Trimming removed 7 bases at V and 0 bases at J, with 16 bases between. Germline V lookup: CDR1 SQVTM, CDR2 ANQGSEA. The CDR3 is 14 amino acids.